The 18 T cell receptor beta chains below come from one sample, sequenced in a study of blood T cell repertoires in COVID-19. Libraries were prepared by immunoSEQ multiplex PCR; TCRdb keeps only in-frame clonotypes and omits some of them. The sample contains about 140,000 clones, over 65% of which appear only once. Specimen: peripheral blood. The receptors here all came from a man over 45 with acute or convalescent COVID-19.

The chain combines TRBV3-1 (or the pseudogene TRBV3-2) with TRBJ1-3; 10 nucleotides agree with TRBD1. V was pared by 4 bases and J by 2 bases, with 8 bases of the junction left unmatched. CDR3 length equals 17 residues. CDR1 is LGHDT, CDR2 YNNKEL, per germline (reference sequence). CDR3 amino acids: CASSRPLGTGAGNTIYF. CDR3 in DNA: TGTGCCAGCAGCCGCCCTCTCGGGACAGGGGCTGGAAACACCATATATTTT.

This rearrangement joins TRBV5-1 to TRBJ2-3; 7 bases fit TRBD1. CDR1 SGHRS and CDR2 YFSETQ come from the germline V gene. Germline trimming cut 0 bases from V and 4 bases from J; bases unmatched to any gene: 5. The CDR3 is made up of 15 amino acids. CDR3: CASSLVTGHADTQYF. The CDR3 bases are TGCGCCAGCAGCTTGGTGACAGGGCATGCAGATACGCAGTATTTT. Drawing the rest from reference TRBV5-1 and TRBJ2-3, the complete variable domain is KAGVTQTPRYLIKTRGQQVTLSCSPISGHRSVSWYQQTPGQGLQFLFEYFSETQRNKGNFPGRFSGRQFSNSRSEMNVSTLELGDSALYLCASSLVTGHADTQYFGPGTRLTVL.

The chain employs TRBV12-3 or TRBV12-4 and TRBJ1-6; no firm D call. V was shortened by 6 bases and J by 7 bases, with 10 bases between the two germline ends. This CDR3 comprises 13 residues. CDR3 bases: TGTGCCAGCAGGCAGACGGAGAATTCACCCCTCCACTTT. This sequence encodes CASRQTENSPLHF.

This clone was counted ten times or more. The gene calls are TRBV14 and TRBJ2-1; 9 bases are a match to TRBD2. V dropped 4 bases and J dropped 5; count of bases not matched to a gene: 6. Germline CDR1 and CDR2: SGHDN and FVKESK. The length of the CDR3 is 15 residues. The CDR3: CASSPGGGAHNEQFF. CDR3 nucleotide sequence: TGTGCCAGCAGCCCTGGCGGGGGGGCCCACAATGAGCAGTTCTTC.

This clone was picked up a small number of times. Mismatch with germline at one junction end may stem from a read error. This chain uses TRBV19 with TRBJ1-1; the D gene is possibly TRBD1 (5 bases). There are 14 residues in the CDR3. CDR1 is LNHDA, CDR2 SQIVND, per germline (reference sequence). CDR3 sequence (DNA): TGTGCCAGTAGTGTAGACAGTGCGAACACTGAAGCTTTCTTT. Protein: CASSVDSANTEAFF.

The CDR3: CASFFDRNTEAFF. CDR3 coding DNA: TGTGCCAGCTTCTTCGACAGAAACACTGAAGCTTTCTTT. The V and J genes are TRBV18 and TRBJ1-1; D might be TRBD1 (5 bases). V dropped 7 bases and J dropped 2 bases, with 11 bases sitting between them. Per the germline V gene, CDR1 is KGHSH and CDR2 is LQKENI. The CDR3 length is 13 residues. Drawing the rest from reference TRBV18 and TRBJ1-1, the complete variable domain is NAGVMQNPRHLVRRRGQEARLRCSPMKGHSHVYWYRQLPEEGLKFMVYLQKENIIDESGMPKERFSAEFPKEGPSILRIQQVVRGDSAAYFCASFFDRNTEAFFGQGTRLTVV.

In DNA, the CDR3 is TGTGCCAGCAGCTCAAACCGGGATGGAGTACAGTTCTTC. This translates into CASSSNRDGVQFF. The chain uses TRBV11-3 and TRBJ2-1; TRBD2 is a possible D gene (5 bases). Germline CDR1 SGHNT, CDR2 YENEEA. CDR3 length: 13 residues. Trimming shortened V by 4 bases and J by 13 bases, and 17 bases separated the two germline ends.

With regard to this clone: Other DNA sequences in this specimen translate into the identical CDR3. The J gene is TRBJ1-1, the V gene TRBV11-3; 9 bases match TRBD1. The germline gives CDR1 SGHNT, CDR2 YENEEA. The CDR3 totals 14 residues. The V segment lost 5 bases and the J segment 4 bases; nucleotides outside the gene matches: 5. DNA for the CDR3: TGTGCCAGCAGCCCGGGACAGGGCGGCACTGAAGCTTTCTTT. Translated: CASSPGQGGTEAFF.

The V call is TRBV5-4, the J call TRBJ1-1; the D gene is possibly TRBD1 (6 bases). The length of the CDR3 is 15 residues. V lost 4 bases, J lost 4 bases, and 17 bases lay in between. Looked up from germline, CDR1 is SGHNT and CDR2 is YYREEE (reference sequence). As DNA, the CDR3 is TGTGCCAGCAGCCCAAAGGGGGGGGACGGCACTGAAGCTTTCTTT. It codes for CASSPKGGDGTEAFF.

The chain couples TRBV4-2 to TRBJ2-3; weak D call: TRBD1 (6 bases). This CDR3 contains 14 residues. The ends were cut back, 4 bases at V and 4 bases at J, with 12 bases in the middle. Germline V gene data show CDR1 as LGHNA and CDR2 as YNFKEQ. The DNA for the CDR3 is TGTGCCAGCAGCCCCCAGGGGTCCTCAGATACGCAGTATTTT. As protein: CASSPQGSSDTQYF.

This clone has just one count. V is TRBV11-2 and J is TRBJ1-2; TRBD1 might be the D (6 bases). The CDR3 runs to 15 residues. CDR1 and CDR2 from the germline V gene are SGHAT and FQNNGV. Trimming removed 1 base from V and 2 bases from J, with 11 bases in between. The CDR3 protein is CASSLVTGNNYGYTF. CDR3 in DNA: TGTGCCAGCAGCTTAGTGACAGGAAACAACTATGGCTACACCTTC.

This clone was detected once. CDR3: CASRPGTGFSGANVLTF. As DNA, the CDR3 is TGTGCCAGCAGACCCGGGACAGGCTTCTCTGGGGCCAACGTCCTGACTTTC. The chain employs TRBV11-2 and TRBJ2-6; TRBD1 aligns across 8 bases. J lost 0 bases, V lost 6 bases, and 7 bases had no gene match. Germline assignment: CDR1 SGHAT and CDR2 FQNNGV. The CDR3 runs 17 residues.

The gene calls are TRBV7-8 and TRBJ2-2, with TRBD1 matching 9 bases. V dropped 5 bases and J dropped 2; count of bases not matched to a gene: 6. The CDR3 has 16 amino acids. CDR1 and CDR2 from the germline V gene are SGHVS and FQNEAQ. CDR3 sequence reads: CASSLGQGSNTGELFF. The CDR3 DNA reads TGTGCCAGCAGCCTCGGACAGGGGTCAAACACCGGGGAGCTGTTTTTT.

The V call is TRBV27, the J call TRBJ2-7; D might be TRBD2 (6 bases). Germline CDR1 and CDR2: MNHEY and SMNVEV (reference sequence). The V end lost 4 bases, the J end lost 6 bases, and 10 bases lay between the germline ends. This CDR3 spans 12 amino acids. This CDR3 reads CASSSRRGEQYF. In nucleotides, the CDR3 is TGTGCCAGCAGTTCCCGGAGGGGCGAGCAGTACTTC.

This chain joins TRBV24-1 and TRBJ2-5; no firm D call. CDR3 length: 14 residues. V was shortened by 4 bases and J by 3 bases, with 11 bases between the two germline ends. Germline V gives CDR1 KGHDR, CDR2 SFDVKD. CDR3 sequence (DNA): TGTGCCACCAGTGACCCGACGGCGGAAGAGACCCAGTACTTC. Amino acids: CATSDPTAEETQYF.

This clone was counted once. This rearrangement joins TRBV10-2 to TRBJ1-5, with D hard to call. Between the trimmed V and J ends, which lost 2 bases and 5 bases, there was a span of 10 bases. CDR1 is WSHSY and CDR2 is SAAADI in the germline V gene. The length of the CDR3 is 14 residues. Here the CDR3 reads CASSELGGYQPQHF. CDR3 coding DNA: TGCGCCAGCAGTGAGCTAGGTGGATATCAGCCCCAGCATTTT.

The chain uses TRBV30 and TRBJ2-2; 11 bases are a match to TRBD2. The J segment lost 1 base and the V segment lost 2 bases, leaving 9 bases of the junction unmatched. CDR1 and CDR2 from the germline V gene are GTSNPN and SVGIG (reference sequence). The CDR3 runs 18 residues. This CDR3 is CAWSRPGLAVMNTGELFF. Here the CDR3 DNA reads TGTGCCTGGAGTCGGCCGGGACTAGCGGTTATGAACACCGGGGAGCTGTTTTTT.

The chain joins TRBV3-1 (or the pseudogene TRBV3-2) to TRBJ1-2; D is ambiguous. V was pared by 4 bases and J by 8 bases, with 11 bases between. CDR3 size: 12 residues. Germline assignment: CDR1 LGHDT and CDR2 YNNKEL (reference sequence). The CDR3 nucleotides read TGTGCCAGCAGCCTCCGACCGGGGGGCTACACCTTC. This translates into CASSLRPGGYTF.